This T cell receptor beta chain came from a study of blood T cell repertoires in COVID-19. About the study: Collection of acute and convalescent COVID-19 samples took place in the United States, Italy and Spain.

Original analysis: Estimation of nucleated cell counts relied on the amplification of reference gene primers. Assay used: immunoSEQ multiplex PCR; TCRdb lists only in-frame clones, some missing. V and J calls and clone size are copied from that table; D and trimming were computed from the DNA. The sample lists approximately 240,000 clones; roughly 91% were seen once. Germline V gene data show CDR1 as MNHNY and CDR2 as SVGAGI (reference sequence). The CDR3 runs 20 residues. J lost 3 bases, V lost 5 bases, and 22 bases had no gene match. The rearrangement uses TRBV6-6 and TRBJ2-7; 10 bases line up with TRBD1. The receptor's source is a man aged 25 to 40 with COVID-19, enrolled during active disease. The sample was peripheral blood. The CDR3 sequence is CASSRPTGGVRDTRLYEQYF. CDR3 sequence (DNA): TGTGCCAGCAGTCGGCCGACAGGGGGCGTGAGGGACACCCGCCTCTACGAGCAGTACTTC.